This T cell receptor beta chain was observed in a study of Tregs in tolerant kidney transplant recipients. Broader study findings: Expanding Tregs on activated donor B cells appeared to best identify donor-specific TCRbeta clones.

With regard to this clone: Antigen: not known.

TCRdb's table, derived via immunoSEQ multiplex PCR, lists solely in-frame clones and lacks some. The table includes about 240,000 clones, roughly four fifths detected once. The CDR3 has 14 amino acids. The V gene end was trimmed by 4 bases and the J gene end by 4 bases; junction bases not matched to a gene: 5. The germline gives CDR1 SGHRS, CDR2 YFSETQ. The TCR originated in a human donor in good health. The chain couples TRBV5-1 to TRBJ1-1; 9 nucleotides match TRBD1. Sequencing was carried out using CD4+ T cells from blood. Here the CDR3 reads CASSRQGGSTEAFF. The CDR3 bases are TGCGCCAGCAGCCGACAGGGGGGGAGCACTGAAGCTTTCTTT.